A selection of T cell receptor beta chains follows, all from one sample in a study of human T cells and chemical hapten exposure. TCRdb recomputed calls from the RACE reads with MiXCR, one row per CDR3 protein. The repertoire holds about 78,000 distinct CDR3 sequences, 8.5% to 9% seen once, with around 3.6% in the top ten. The material sequenced was whole blood, taken in connection with sensitization to the hapten diphenylcyclopropenone (DPC). All receptors come from a woman between 50 and 59 years old with alopecia areata. Some clones in this sample may be carry-over from other donors' samples. Both conserved end residues are part of each CDR3. A D gene is named only where the DNA matches it firmly. The size of a clone is reported for some rows only, either as once, few or many, or as a class for expanded clones.

D	size	V	J	DNA	CDR3
TRBD1	many	TRBV20-1	TRBJ2-7	TGCAGTGCTAAAATGCCGGGACAGCGTACCTACGAGCAGTACTTC	CSAKMPGQRTYEQYF
TRBD2	-	TRBV12-3/TRBV12-4	TRBJ2-3	TGTGCCAGCAGGAGCGGGGGGGCGAGCACAGATACGCAGTATTTT	CASRSGGASTDTQYF
-	-	TRBV6-2/TRBV6-3	TRBJ2-3	TGTGCCACCCTGGACCGCACAGATACGCAGTATTTT	CATLDRTDTQYF
-	few	TRBV7-9	TRBJ2-3	TGTGCCAGCAGCCTCGGTGCCCTTGGGACAACTAGCACAGATACGCAGTATTTT	CASSLGALGTTSTDTQYF
-	-	TRBV7-6	TRBJ1-2	TGTGCCAGCAGCTTAGCACGTTGGGGCGATGGCTACACCTTC	CASSLARWGDGYTF
TRBD1	-	TRBV24-1	TRBJ2-3	TGTGCCACCGGAGAGAGACAGGGCCCAAATACGCAGTATTTT	CATGERQGPNTQYF
-	-	TRBV15	TRBJ2-6	TGTGCCACCGCCTGGGAGTTCTCTGGGGCCAACGTCCTGACTTTC	CATAWEFSGANVLTF
TRBD2	-	TRBV19	TRBJ2-1	TGTGCCAGTAGCCGGACTAGCAGAACCTACAATGAGCAGTTCTTC	CASSRTSRTYNEQFF
-	many	TRBV29-1	TRBJ1-1	TGCAGCGCCTACACCAACACTGAAGCTTTCTTT	CSAYTNTEAFF
TRBD1	few	TRBV3-1	TRBJ2-3	TGTGCCAGCAGCCGTCCGACAGGGGTCGCAGATACGCAGTATTTT	CASSRPTGVADTQYF
-	few	TRBV7-2	TRBJ2-3	TGTGCCAGCAGCTTAAGTAGCGTTAAAGATACGCAGTATTTT	CASSLSSVKDTQYF
-	few	TRBV20-1	TRBJ1-3	TGCAGTGCGCTAATCGTTCCCACTGGAAACACCATATATTTT	CSALIVPTGNTIYF
-	-	TRBV20-1	TRBJ1-5	TGCAGTGCTAGGACCGGGATATGCAATCAGCCCCAGCATTTT	CSARTGICNQPQHF
-	-	TRBV27	TRBJ1-1	TGTGCCACCCTTAAAGGGTGGGGCACTGAAGCTTTCTTT	CATLKGWGTEAFF
-	many	TRBV6-1	TRBJ1-5	TGTGCCAGCAGGAACCGGGACGGCCTAGCGAGGCCCCAGCATTTT	CASRNRDGLARPQHF
-	-	TRBV14	TRBJ2-3	TGTGCCAGCAGCAAATGGGGCTCCAGCACAGATACGCAGTATTTT	CASSKWGSSTDTQYF
-	many	TRBV7-9	TRBJ2-3	TGTGCCAGCAGCCACCGGGGGAGGAGGGCAGATACGCAGTATTTT	CASSHRGRRADTQYF
TRBD2	many	TRBV7-2	TRBJ2-6	TGTGCCAGCAGCCCCAGATCCTTAGCGGGTGCTGTCTCTGGGGCCAACGTCCTGACTTTC	CASSPRSLAGAVSGANVLTF
-	-	TRBV29-1	TRBJ1-1	TGCAGCGTTGATTCGGGGTACACTGAAGCTTTCTTT	CSVDSGYTEAFF
-	-	TRBV12-3/TRBV12-4	TRBJ2-3	TGTGCCAGCAGTTTAGCGGGGGGCCGGGGTACGCAGTATTTT	CASSLAGGRGTQYF
-	few	TRBV20-1	TRBJ1-3	TGCAGTGCTAAGACTCCGCCTGGAAACACCATATATTTT	CSAKTPPGNTIYF
TRBD1	many	TRBV10-3	TRBJ1-2	TGTGCCATCAGTGGGACAGGGGGTGGCTATGGCTACACCTTC	CAISGTGGGYGYTF
-	-	TRBV12-3/TRBV12-4	TRBJ1-5	TGTGCCAGCACCCGAGGGTTCAATCAGCCCCAGCATTTT	CASTRGFNQPQHF
TRBD2	-	TRBV7-6	TRBJ2-3	TGTGCCAGCAGCTCGGACAGGGCCGCTAGCGGGGGCCCTAGCACAGATACGCAGAATTTT	CASSSDRAASGGPSTDTQNF
TRBD1	few	TRBV7-2	TRBJ2-2	TGTGCCAGCAGCTTAGGTGGCAGGGGGCGGACCGGGGAGCTGTTTTTT	CASSLGGRGRTGELFF
-	few	TRBV30	TRBJ1-1	TGTGCCTGGAGCAGACAGGCCACTGAAGCTTTCTTT	CAWSRQATEAFF
-	few	TRBV24-1	TRBJ2-2	TGTGCCACCAGTGCCCCCACCGGGGAGCTGTTTTTT	CATSAPTGELFF
TRBD1	few	TRBV13	TRBJ1-1	TGTGCCAGCAGCCCCGGGGACAGGGAGAACACTGAAGCTTTCTTT	CASSPGDRENTEAFF
-	-	TRBV27	TRBJ2-1	TGTGCCAGCAAACTAGTGGGTGAGCAGTTCTTC	CASKLVGEQFF
-	-	TRBV28	TRBJ2-7	TGTGCCAGCAGTGAGACCGGGGCTCCCTACGAGCAGTACTTC	CASSETGAPYEQYF
-	-	TRBV28	TRBJ2-1	TGTGCCAGCAAAATGACGGCCAGGAGCGATGAGCAGTTCTTC	CASKMTARSDEQFF
-	many	TRBV29-1	TRBJ1-1	TGCAGCGTTGCCGGGGCGAGGGCTGAAGCTTTCTTT	CSVAGARAEAFF
TRBD1	few	TRBV19	TRBJ1-6	TGTGCCAGTAGTATCGGGACAGGCTCACCCCTCCACTTT	CASSIGTGSPLHF
-	-	TRBV10-2	TRBJ2-3	TGCGCCAGCACCCTTAGTGGGGATACGCAGTATTTT	CASTLSGDTQYF
-	-	TRBV28	TRBJ2-3	TGTGCCAGCACCAAGACGGGCCCACGGTATTTT	CASTKTGPRYF
-	few	TRBV12-3/TRBV12-4	TRBJ2-4	TGTGCCAGCAGTTTTGGCTTGATGGAGCGGCTAGCCAAAAACATTCAGTACTTC	CASSFGLMERLAKNIQYF
-	-	TRBV12-3/TRBV12-4	TRBJ1-1	TGTGCCAGCAGCCCCAACCCGTTAGCTGGAGGTACTGAAGCTTTCTTT	CASSPNPLAGGTEAFF
TRBD2	-	TRBV9	TRBJ2-1	TGTGCCAGCAGCCGCAGCGGGGGGGATTACAATGAGCAGTTCTTC	CASSRSGGDYNEQFF
TRBD2	-	TRBV6-6	TRBJ2-5	TGTGCCAGCATCCGACTAGCGGGAGAGACCCAGTACTTC	CASIRLAGETQYF
TRBD2	few	TRBV29-1	TRBJ2-3	TGCAGCGGTGCCGGGACTAGCGGTAGCACAGATACGCAGTATTTT	CSGAGTSGSTDTQYF
-	-	TRBV27	TRBJ1-2	TGTGCCAGCAGTTTACAACCAGGGAGGTCTGGCTACACCTTC	CASSLQPGRSGYTF
TRBD2	few	TRBV2	TRBJ2-1	TGTGCCAGCAGGACTAGCGGGGCCTCCATTAGCTCCTACAATGAGCAGTTCTTC	CASRTSGASISSYNEQFF
-	few	TRBV7-2	TRBJ1-2	TGTGCCAGCAGCTTAAGCCAGTTTAACTATGGCTACACCTTC	CASSLSQFNYGYTF
-	few	TRBV30	TRBJ2-3	TGTGCCTGGTCGAGGTTTGGGGGTGGAACAGATACGCAGTATTTT	CAWSRFGGGTDTQYF
TRBD2	-	TRBV5-6	TRBJ2-2	TGTGCCAGCAGCATCGGACTAGCGGAGGGCGGGGAGCTGTTTTTT	CASSIGLAEGGELFF
TRBD1	-	TRBV13	TRBJ2-7	TGTGCCAGCAGCTTCGCAGGGGGCGGGTACGAGCAGTACTTC	CASSFAGGGYEQYF
TRBD2	-	TRBV19	TRBJ2-1	TGTGCCAGTAGTTCTCGGACTAGCGGGAGGACTGAGCAGTTCTTC	CASSSRTSGRTEQFF
TRBD2	few	TRBV15	TRBJ2-5	TGTGTCACCAGCAGAGGTTTAGCGGGAGAGGGGGAGACCCAGTACTTC	CVTSRGLAGEGETQYF
TRBD2	few	TRBV18	TRBJ2-3	TGTGCCAGCTCACCGGCGGGAGGCACCACAGATACGCAGTATTTT	CASSPAGGTTDTQYF
-	-	TRBV3-1	TRBJ2-7	TGTGCCAGCAGCAGGGACGCCCTCAGGTACGAGCAGTACTTC	CASSRDALRYEQYF
TRBD1	many	TRBV2	TRBJ1-1	TGTGCCAGCAGTGAGTGGCAGGGGGCAAACACTGAAGCTTTCTTT	CASSEWQGANTEAFF
-	many	TRBV2	TRBJ1-5	TGTGCCAGCAGCCCCCGGCTGGGGAGGGATCAGCCCCAGCATTTT	CASSPRLGRDQPQHF
TRBD2	-	TRBV7-9	TRBJ2-5	TGTGCCAGCAGCTCCGGGACTAGCAGAGAGACCCAGTACTTC	CASSSGTSRETQYF
-	few	TRBV20-1	TRBJ2-1	TGCAGTGCTAACAGTCCAGGTCCGAATGAGCAGTTCTTC	CSANSPGPNEQFF
TRBD1	-	TRBV6-6	TRBJ1-4	TGTGCCAGCACCGAGACAGGGTTTAATGAAAAACTGTTTTTT	CASTETGFNEKLFF